Here is one T cell receptor (beta chain) with its context. Its matching antigen is unknown. J was trimmed by 6 bases and V by 2 bases; bases with no gene match: 16. The CDR3 runs to 18 residues. CDR1 DFQATT and CDR2 SNEGSKA come from the germline V gene (reference sequence). The sample is drawn from a study of response to subunit inactivated influenza vaccine. Study-level findings and limits: It was the authors' suggestion that each seasonal influenza vaccination recruits few new T cells.

TCRdb called the RT-PCR reads again in MiXCR, with one record for every CDR3 protein. The repertoire holds roughly 780,000 distinct CDR3 sequences, with around 18% as singletons. This TCR was sampled from a man between 50 and 59 years old who received an inactivated influenza vaccine. The chain employs TRBV20-1 and TRBJ2-1; TRBD2 matches 10 bases. The material sequenced was PBMCs from blood, taken 4 to 6 days after vaccination. The chain's CDR3 is CSARFRALAGVGSNEQFF. CDR3 DNA: TGCAGTGCTAGATTCCGGGCCCTAGCGGGAGTAGGGTCCAATGAGCAGTTCTTC.